This TCR beta chain is drawn from a study of T-cell reconstitution after alpha-beta-depleted transplantation in children. This clonotype was recorded a few times. Unique molecular identifiers were incorporated during preparation of the TCRbeta library. MiXCR, applied by TCRdb to the PCR reads, yields one record per CDR3 protein. The table lists approximately 400,000 distinct CDR3 sequences, roughly 11% of them singletons. The sample was PBMCs from the stem cell graft donor, taken from the stem cell graft. The TCR was taken from a human donor who donated a stem cell graft to a child with acute myeloid leukemia.

The CDR3 nucleotides read TGCAGTGCTAGACGGATGACGGGAGAGGATGAGCAGTTCTTC. It yields the protein CSARRMTGEDEQFF. J is TRBJ2-1 and V is TRBV20-1; D is possibly TRBD2 (6 bases). The CDR3 sequence is 14 residues long. V was clipped by 2 bases and J by 8 bases, with 16 bases between them. Germline loops: CDR1 DFQATT, CDR2 SNEGSKA (reference sequence).